A selection of T cell receptor beta chains follows, all from one sample in a study of blood T cell repertoires in COVID-19. The protocol was immunoSEQ multiplex PCR, while the TCRdb copy is restricted to in-frame clones and leaves out a portion. This repertoire shows a few hundred thousand clones, 88% found once; its top ten account for around 0.67%. The material sequenced was peripheral blood. The receptors shown here come from a human donor in a cohort sampled during active COVID-19. CDR3s include the opening cysteine and the closing phenylalanine or tryptophan. D genes are given only for firm matches. Expanded clones get a size class; other rows say once, few or many, or leave the size out.

TRBV7-3	TRBJ2-6	once	TRBD1	TGTGCCAGCAGCCTACTGGACAGGTCTTCTGGGGCCAACGTCCTGACTTTC	CASSLLDRSSGANVLTF
TRBV28	TRBJ1-2	-	TRBD1	TGTGCCAGCAGTAGAGGGACAGTAAGTTATGGCTACACCTTC	CASSRGTVSYGYTF
TRBV20-1	TRBJ1-5	-	-	TGCAGTGCTAGTACGGGACTCCACGATCAGCCCCAGCATTTT	CSASTGLHDQPQHF
TRBV10-3	TRBJ1-1	-	TRBD1	TGTGCCATCAGCCGGGACAGGGACACTGAAGCTTTCTTT	CAISRDRDTEAFF
TRBV12-5	TRBJ2-7	-	TRBD2	TGTGCTAGTGGTTTGGGAGCGGGAACCTCCTACGAGCAGTACTTC	CASGLGAGTSYEQYF
TRBV30	TRBJ2-7	-	-	TGTGCCTGGAGTGGGGTGACTAACTACGAGCAGTACTTC	CAWSGVTNYEQYF
TRBV28	TRBJ2-6	-	TRBD1	TGTGCCAGCGGATGGGGGGACAGGCCTTTCTCTGGGGCCAACGTCCTGACTTTC	CASGWGDRPFSGANVLTF
TRBV28	TRBJ2-3	once	TRBD1	TGTGCCAGCAGTTCCCAGACAGGGGGCACAGATACGCAGTATTTT	CASSSQTGGTDTQYF
TRBV10-3	TRBJ2-3	once	-	TGTGCCATCCAGGGCGTCGGCACAGATACGCAGTATTTT	CAIQGVGTDTQYF
TRBV28	TRBJ1-1	-	-	TGTGCCAGCAGGAATACAGGGAAGGTCACTGAAGCTTTCTTT	CASRNTGKVTEAFF
TRBV3-1/TRBV3-2	TRBJ1-3	few	TRBD1	TGTGCCAGCAGCCGGGGGACAGCGTGGACCATATATTTT	CASSRGTAWTIYF
TRBV10-3	TRBJ2-7	-	-	TGTGCCATCAGTGGGTTCTCGTCGCGGGGCCCGAGCTCCTACGAGCAGTACTTC	CAISGFSSRGPSSYEQYF
TRBV4-3	TRBJ1-4	-	TRBD1	TGCGCCAGCAGCCAGGCCCGCGGACAGGGGGCGGTTCGAACTAATGAAAAACTGTTTTTT	CASSQARGQGAVRTNEKLFF